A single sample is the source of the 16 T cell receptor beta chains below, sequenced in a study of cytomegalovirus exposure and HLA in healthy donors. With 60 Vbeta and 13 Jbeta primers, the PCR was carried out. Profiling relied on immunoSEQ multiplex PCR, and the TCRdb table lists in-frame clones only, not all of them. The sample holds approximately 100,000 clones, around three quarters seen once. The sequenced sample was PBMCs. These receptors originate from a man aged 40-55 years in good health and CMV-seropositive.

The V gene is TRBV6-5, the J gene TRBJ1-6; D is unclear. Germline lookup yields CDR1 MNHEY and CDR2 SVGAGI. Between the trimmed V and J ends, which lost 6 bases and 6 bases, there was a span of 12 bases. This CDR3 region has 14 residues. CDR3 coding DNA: TGTGCCAGCAGGACGGAGAGTGGTAATTCACCCCTCCACTTT. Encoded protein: CASRTESGNSPLHF.

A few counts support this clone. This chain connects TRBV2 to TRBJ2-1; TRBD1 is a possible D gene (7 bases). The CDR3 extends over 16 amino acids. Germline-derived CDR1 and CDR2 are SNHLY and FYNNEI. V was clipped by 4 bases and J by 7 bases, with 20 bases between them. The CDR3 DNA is TGTGCCAGCAGTGTCCAGGGGGGATTGAGAGTTAATGAGCAGTTCTTC. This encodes CASSVQGGLRVNEQFF.

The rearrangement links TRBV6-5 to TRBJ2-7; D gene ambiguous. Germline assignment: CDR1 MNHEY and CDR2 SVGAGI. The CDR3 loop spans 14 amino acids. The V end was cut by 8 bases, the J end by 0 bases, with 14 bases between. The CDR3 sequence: CASAGSPYSYEQYF. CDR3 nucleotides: TGTGCCAGCGCAGGCTCCCCTTACTCCTACGAGCAGTACTTC.

This CDR3 is CASSWGGENTEAFF. In nucleotides, the CDR3 is TGTGCCAGCAGCTGGGGGGGAGAGAACACTGAAGCTTTCTTT. The J gene is TRBJ1-1, the V gene TRBV6-5; D may be TRBD1 (5 bases). V lost 6 bases to trimming and J lost 1 base, with 12 bases between them. Germline V gene lookup returns CDR1 MNHEY and CDR2 SVGAGI. The CDR3 is made up of 14 amino acids.

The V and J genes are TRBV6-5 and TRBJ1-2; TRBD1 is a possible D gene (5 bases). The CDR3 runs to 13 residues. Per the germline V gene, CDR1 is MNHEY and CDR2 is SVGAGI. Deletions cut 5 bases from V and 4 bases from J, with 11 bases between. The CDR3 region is CASSTPTVYGYTF. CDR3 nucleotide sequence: TGTGCCAGCAGTACCCCGACAGTCTATGGCTACACCTTC.

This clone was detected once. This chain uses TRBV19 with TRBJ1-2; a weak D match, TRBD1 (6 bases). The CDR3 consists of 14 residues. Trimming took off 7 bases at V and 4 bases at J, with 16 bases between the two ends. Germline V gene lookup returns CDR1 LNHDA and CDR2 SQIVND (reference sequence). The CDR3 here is CASKTGPGIYGYTF. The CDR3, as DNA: TGTGCCAGTAAAACAGGGCCAGGGATCTATGGCTACACCTTC.

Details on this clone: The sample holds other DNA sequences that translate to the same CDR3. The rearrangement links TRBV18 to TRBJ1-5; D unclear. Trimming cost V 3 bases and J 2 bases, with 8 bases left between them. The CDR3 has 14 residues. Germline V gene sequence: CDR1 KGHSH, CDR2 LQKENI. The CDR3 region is CASSPRQGNQPQHF. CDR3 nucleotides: TGTGCCAGCTCACCTCGGCAGGGCAATCAGCCCCAGCATTTT.

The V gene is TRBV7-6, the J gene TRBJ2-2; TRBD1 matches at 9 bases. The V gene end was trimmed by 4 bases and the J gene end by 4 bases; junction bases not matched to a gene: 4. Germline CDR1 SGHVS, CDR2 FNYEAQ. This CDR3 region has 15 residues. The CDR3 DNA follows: TGTGCCAGCAGCTCCCAGACAGGGGGCACCGGGGAGCTGTTTTTT. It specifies CASSSQTGGTGELFF.

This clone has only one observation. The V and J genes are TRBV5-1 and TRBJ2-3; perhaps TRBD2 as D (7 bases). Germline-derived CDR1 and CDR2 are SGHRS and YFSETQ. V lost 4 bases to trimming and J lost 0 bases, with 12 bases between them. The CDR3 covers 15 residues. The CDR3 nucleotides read TGCGCCAGCAGCCATAGGGGGGGGAGCACAGATACGCAGTATTTT. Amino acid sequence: CASSHRGGSTDTQYF.

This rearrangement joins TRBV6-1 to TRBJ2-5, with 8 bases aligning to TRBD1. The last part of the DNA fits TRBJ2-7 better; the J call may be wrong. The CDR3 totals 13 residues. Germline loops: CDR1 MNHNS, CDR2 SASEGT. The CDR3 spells CASRDRVGVEQYF. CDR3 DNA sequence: TGTGCCAGCAGGGACAGGGTCGGTGTCGAGCAGTACTTC.

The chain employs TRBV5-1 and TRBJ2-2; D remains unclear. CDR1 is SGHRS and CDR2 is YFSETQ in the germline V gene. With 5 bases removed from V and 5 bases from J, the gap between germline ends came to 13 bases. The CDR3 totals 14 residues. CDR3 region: CASRAVLSTGELFF. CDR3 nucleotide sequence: TGCGCCAGCAGGGCGGTCCTCTCGACCGGGGAGCTGTTTTTT.

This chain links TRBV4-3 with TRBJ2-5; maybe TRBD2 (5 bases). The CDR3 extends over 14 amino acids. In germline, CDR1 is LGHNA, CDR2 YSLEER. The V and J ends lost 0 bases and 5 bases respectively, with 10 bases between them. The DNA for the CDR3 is TGCGCCAGCAGCCAAGACAGATCGGGGGAGACCCAGTACTTC. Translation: CASSQDRSGETQYF.

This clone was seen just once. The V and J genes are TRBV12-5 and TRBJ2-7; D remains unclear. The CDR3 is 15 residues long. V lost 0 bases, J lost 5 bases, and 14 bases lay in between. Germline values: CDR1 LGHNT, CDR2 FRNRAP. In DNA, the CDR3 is TGTGCTAGTGGTTTGGTACGTCAGTCCCCCCACGAGCAGTACTTC. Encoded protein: CASGLVRQSPHEQYF. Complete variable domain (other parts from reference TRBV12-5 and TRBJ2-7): DARVTQTPRHKVTEMGQEVTMRCQPILGHNTVFWYRQTMMQGLELLAYFRNRAPLDDSGMPKDRFSAEMPDATLATLKIQPSEPRDSAVYFCASGLVRQSPHEQYFGPGTRLTVT.

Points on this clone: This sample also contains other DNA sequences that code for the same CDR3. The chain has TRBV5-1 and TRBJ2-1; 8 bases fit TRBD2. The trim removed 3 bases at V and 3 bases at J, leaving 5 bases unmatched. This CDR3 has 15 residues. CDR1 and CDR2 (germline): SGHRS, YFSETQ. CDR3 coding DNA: TGCGCCAGCAGCTCGGGGAGCGGGGGCTACAATGAGCAGTTCTTC. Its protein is CASSSGSGGYNEQFF. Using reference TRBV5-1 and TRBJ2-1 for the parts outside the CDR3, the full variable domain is KAGVTQTPRYLIKTRGQQVTLSCSPISGHRSVSWYQQTPGQGLQFLFEYFSETQRNKGNFPGRFSGRQFSNSRSEMNVSTLELGDSALYLCASSSGSGGYNEQFFGPGTRLTVL.

The CDR3 is CATPSPTGIAFF. CDR3 in DNA: TGTGCCACTCCCAGCCCTACAGGGATAGCTTTCTTT. The V gene is TRBV2, the J gene TRBJ1-1; a possible D gene is TRBD1 (6 bases). Germline CDR1 and CDR2: SNHLY and FYNNEI. The CDR3 contains 12 residues. V lost 10 bases and J lost 10, with 19 bases in between.

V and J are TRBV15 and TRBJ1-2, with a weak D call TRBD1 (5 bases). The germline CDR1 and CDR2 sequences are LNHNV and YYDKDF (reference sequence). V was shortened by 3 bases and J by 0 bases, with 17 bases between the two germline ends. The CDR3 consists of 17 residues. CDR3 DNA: TGTGCCACCAGCAGGGCAAATCCCCAGGGTTCTAACTATGGCTACACCTTC. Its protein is CATSRANPQGSNYGYTF. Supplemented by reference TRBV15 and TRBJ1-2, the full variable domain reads DAMVIQNPRYQVTQFGKPVTLSCSQTLNHNVMYWYQQKSSQAPKLLFHYYDKDFNNEADTPDNFQSRRPNTSFCFLDIRSPGLGDTAMYLCATSRANPQGSNYGYTFGSGTRLTVV.